The T cell receptor (beta chain) described here comes from a study of control samples from healthy donors and cancer patients. This table comes from immunoSEQ multiplex PCR, and its TCRdb copy is limited to in-frame clones, with some not included. The sample records about 54,000 clones, 95% to 96% being singletons. This clone was observed a few times. V shed 5 bases, J shed 7 bases, and the junction held 7 bases outside the gene matches. Germline V CDR1 and CDR2: SEHNR, FQNEAQ (reference sequence). CDR3 length equals 14 residues. This receptor was identified in a young woman in good health. The V gene is TRBV7-9, the J gene TRBJ2-1; 8 bases agree with TRBD2. The source material was blood. In nucleotides, the CDR3 is TGTGCCAGCAGCGGCAGCGGGAGTGGGAATGAGCAGTTCTTC. Protein: CASSGSGSGNEQFF.